This T cell receptor (beta chain) was documented in a study of T cell repertoires in ileal Crohn's disease (dated by TCRdb to between 2018 and 2021). As for the study more broadly: Median disease duration was approximately 8 years, and around a third of patients were identified as active smokers at the time of surgery. Around 500 nanograms of biopsy DNA per sample were submitted for commercial TCRB immunosequencing. M0 samples were biopsies from the inflamed portion of the ileum in the surgical resection specimen. All patients had surgery for a complication: stricturing disease in 61% and penetrating disease in approximately 39%. Endoscopic postoperative recurrence was defined as a Rutgeerts score above i0. A total of 171 mucosal samples from about 57 patients were sequenced, collected from several sites on the surgical specimen as well as at postoperative endoscopy. The TCR repertoire was analysed in around 50 patients with Crohn's disease drawn from a prospective multicentre cohort. Running in parallel with the study was a multicentre cohort set up to find predictors of early endoscopic recurrence following ileocolonic resection. Roughly half of the patients were given postoperative therapy, with around 11 receiving thiopurines and around 18 receiving anti-TNF agents. Overall study outcomes, separate from this receptor: Compared with non-smokers, patients who were active smokers at surgery showed a significantly higher proportion of clonal expansions (roughly 24% vs 19%, p=0.02). Mucosal CD4 and CD8 T cells were sorted and sequenced only in a subgroup of patients, the size of which was not stated. Higher high-frequency clone percentages at surgery were associated with endoscopic recurrence; all patients with clonality above 26.8% (18/57) had recurrence. Compared with CD4 T cells, sorted CD8 T cells held more high-frequency clones, which suggests that the mucosal expansions were mostly CD8.

Sample time point, as interpreted from the label and publication: inflamed ileum from the surgical specimen. Eligible patients were adults with ileal or ileocolonic Crohn's disease who had an indication for ileocolonic resection. Whole ileal mucosal biopsies were kept frozen at -80 degrees C prior to DNA extraction. Genomic DNA was extracted from frozen whole biopsies using a TRizol-based method and was quantified with a NanoDrop 2000 spectrophotometer. About this clone: This receptor's antigen is unknown. No much larger clone exists at a distance of one base, and base qualities are not known.

Relative to germline, V is 0 bases shorter and J is 5 bases shorter, with 14 bases between their ends. The CDR3 sequence holds 15 residues, the cysteine and phenylalanine included. Left in the record is the CDR3 DNA by itself, 45 bases read in frame from the first base. CDR1 and CDR2 are drawn from the germline V gene: SGHRS, YFSETQ. The library came from the immunoSEQ multiplex PCR assay. A two-step, amplification bias-controlled multiplex PCR was used by Adaptive Biotechnology to amplify CDR3 regions from genomic DNA. The first PCR used primers for every V and J gene segment; the second PCR added barcodes and Illumina adapters. CDR3 libraries were sequenced using an Illumina instrument. In the authors' own workflow: The analysis used both the pipelines supplied by the vendor and custom analysis of the raw data in R/Bioconductor with R version 3.3.0. Clonality, ranging from 0 to 1, was calculated as the inverse of the normalised Shannon entropy of all productive clones. High-frequency clones were defined as the share of the repertoire occupied by the top 100 clones, with only clones passing a 95% confidence test being retained. Repertoire diversity was measured with the Simpson index, and overlap between samples was measured with the Morisita-Horn index. The clones in this table, taken by TCRdb from immuneACCESS, are in-frame only. Not every clone is retained; where verified, under half of the shortfall comes from an unresolved V gene, and the cause of the rest is unknown. The V and J calls and the clone size are those of that table, but D and trimming were determined from the DNA. This sample lists 8,000 to 9,500 clones; 75% to 85% were detected once. The ten largest clones add up to approximately 11% of the sample.

Specimen: ileal tissue. This TCR came from an adult with Crohn's disease. The rearranged chain carries TRBV5-1 and TRBJ1-1; TRBD1 could be the D gene, as 6 bases match. The CDR3 corresponds to CASSLEAGVRTEAFF. The DNA sequence is TGCGCCAGCAGCTTGGAGGCAGGGGTGCGGACTGAAGCTTTCTTT.